The 22 T cell receptor beta chains presented below share a single source sample, sequenced in a study of identical twins. TCRdb called the 5' RACE reads again in MiXCR, with one record for every CDR3 protein. The sample has 750,000 to 950,000 distinct CDR3 sequences, roughly 12% seen once; the top ten hold around 1.5%. The data were also submitted as part of a second study, on yellow fever vaccine responses in identical twins.

Sequenced input: PBMCs. These receptors all stem from a woman aged 18-35 years in good health.

This clonotype has a count of ten or more. The rearrangement uses TRBV12-3 or TRBV12-4 and TRBJ1-5, with 7 bases lining up with TRBD1. J lost 4 bases, V lost 6 bases, and 6 bases had no gene match. The length of the CDR3 is 14 residues. The CDR3 DNA follows: TGTGCCAGCAGAGGGGACAGTCAAAATCAGCCCCAGCATTTT. This encodes CASRGDSQNQPQHF.

The chain links TRBV5-4 to TRBJ2-5; 8 positions match TRBD2. The V segment lost 7 bases and the J segment 5 bases; nucleotides outside the gene matches: 7. The germline V gene encodes CDR1 SGHNT and CDR2 YYREEE (reference sequence). The CDR3 runs to 13 residues. The CDR3 DNA reads as TGTGCCAGCTCGCGGGGGGTCGGGGAGACCCAGTACTTC. Its translation is CASSRGVGETQYF.

There are many counts of this clonotype. J is TRBJ1-6 and V is TRBV5-1, with D maybe TRBD1 (5 bases). Trimming cost V 1 base and J 14 bases, with 25 bases left between them. This CDR3 spans 17 amino acids. Germline V gives CDR1 SGHRS, CDR2 YFSETQ. The chain's CDR3 is CASSLHAESTGQSTLHF. In DNA form, the CDR3 reads TGCGCCAGCAGCTTGCACGCAGAGTCGACCGGACAATCCACCCTCCACTTT.

The chain employs TRBV2 and TRBJ1-1; the D is unclear. The CDR3 extends over 13 amino acids. Trimming removed 0 bases from V and 3 bases from J, with 5 bases in between. Germline V gene lookup returns CDR1 SNHLY and CDR2 FYNNEI. Here the CDR3 reads CASSEAPHTEAFF. The DNA of the CDR3 is TGTGCCAGCAGTGAAGCCCCTCACACTGAAGCTTTCTTT.

This clonotype was seen many times. The J gene is TRBJ2-7, the V gene TRBV4-1; 11 bases match TRBD2. This CDR3 spans 17 amino acids. CDR1 is MGHRA, CDR2 YSYEKL, per germline. V shed 4 bases and J 7 bases; nucleotides not matched to a gene: 15. The CDR3 sequence: CASSPGPLAGGPGEQYF. In DNA form, the CDR3 reads TGCGCCAGCAGCCCAGGTCCTCTAGCGGGAGGACCGGGGGAGCAGTACTTC.

The chain employs TRBV7-9 and TRBJ2-7; D might be TRBD1 (6 bases). V gave up 1 base and J gave up 6 bases, with 19 bases separating them. Germline V gene data show CDR1 as SEHNR and CDR2 as FQNEAQ (reference sequence). The CDR3 totals 16 residues. In DNA form, the CDR3 reads TGTGCCAGCAGCTTAGGGCACAACGACAGGCTCCGCGAGCAGTACTTC. This translates into CASSLGHNDRLREQYF.

This clonotype was seen a few times. This chain uses TRBV4-1 with TRBJ2-5, with 14 nucleotides matching TRBD2. Germline V gives CDR1 MGHRA, CDR2 YSYEKL. The length of the CDR3 is 17 residues. Trimming cost V 1 base and J 3 bases; bases outside gene matches: 4. The CDR3 coding sequence is TGCGCCAGCAGCCAAGGGACTAGCGGGGGGTTAAAAGAGACCCAGTACTTC. It is translated as CASSQGTSGGLKETQYF.

This chain connects TRBV28 to TRBJ1-5, with D possibly matching TRBD1 (6 bases). The CDR3 loop spans 18 amino acids. Germline lookup yields CDR1 MDHEN and CDR2 SYDVKM. With 7 bases removed from V and 3 bases from J, the gap between germline ends came to 25 bases. For the CDR3, the DNA is TGTGCCAGCACCCCCCCGGAGGGACACCGAGGACTCAATCAGCCCCAGCATTTT. It yields the protein CASTPPEGHRGLNQPQHF.

This chain connects TRBV18 to TRBJ2-1; 7 bases fit TRBD2. Germline V gives CDR1 KGHSH, CDR2 LQKENI. V shed 7 bases, J shed 2 bases, and the junction held 5 bases outside the gene matches. This CDR3 is built from 14 residues. The CDR3 sequence is CASFTGTTYNEQFF. CDR3 coding DNA: TGTGCCAGCTTTACCGGGACTACCTACAATGAGCAGTTCTTC. Looking up the rest from reference TRBV18 and TRBJ2-1 gives the full variable domain: NAGVMQNPRHLVRRRGQEARLRCSPMKGHSHVYWYRQLPEEGLKFMVYLQKENIIDESGMPKERFSAEFPKEGPSILRIQQVVRGDSAAYFCASFTGTTYNEQFFGPGTRLTVL.

This clonotype was observed a few times. The chain has TRBV29-1 and TRBJ2-3; D gene ambiguous. V was pared by 8 bases and J by 0 bases, with 12 bases between. This CDR3 spans 13 amino acids. CDR1 SQVTM and CDR2 ANQGSEA come from the germline V gene. CDR3 amino acids: CSLAGRSTDTQYF. DNA for the CDR3: TGCAGCCTTGCTGGGCGGAGCACAGATACGCAGTATTTT.

Only a few counts were recorded for this clonotype. V is TRBV11-3 and J is TRBJ2-7, with D possibly TRBD1 on 6 matching bases. The germline V gene encodes CDR1 SGHNT and CDR2 YENEEA. Trimming shortened V by 6 bases and J by 5 bases, and 11 bases separated the two germline ends. The length of the CDR3 is 12 residues. CDR3 amino acids: CASRQQGNEQYF. CDR3 DNA sequence: TGTGCCAGCAGACAACAGGGTAACGAGCAGTACTTC. Full variable domain (outside the CDR3, taken from reference TRBV11-3 and TRBJ2-7): EAGVVQSPRYKIIEKKQPVAFWCNPISGHNTLYWYLQNLGQGPELLIRYENEEAVDDSQLPKDRFSAERLKGVDSTLKIQPAELGDSAVYLCASRQQGNEQYFGPGTRLTVT.

The chain combines TRBV12-3 or TRBV12-4 with TRBJ2-1, with 8 nucleotides matching TRBD2. The CDR3 length is 15 residues. V lost 6 bases, J lost 10 bases, and 14 bases stayed unmatched. CDR3 nucleotides: TGTGCCAGCAGCCCCATCGGGACTAGTCTACGGGAGCAGTTCTTC. Its protein product is CASSPIGTSLREQFF.

This clonotype appeared a few times. The CDR3 DNA is TGTGCCAGCAGCTTGGGGCCTGGACTAGCAGGGTACGAGCAGTACTTC. It yields the protein CASSLGPGLAGYEQYF. This chain joins TRBV7-9 and TRBJ2-7; 8 bases agree with TRBD2. J lost 4 bases, V lost 3 bases, and 11 bases had no gene match. The CDR3 is 16 residues long. The germline gives CDR1 SEHNR, CDR2 FQNEAQ (reference sequence).

This clonotype was seen only a few times. The chain employs TRBV29-1 and TRBJ2-5; 8 positions agree with TRBD2. The germline CDR1 and CDR2 sequences are SQVTM and ANQGSEA. This CDR3 is 13 amino acids long. V dropped 2 bases and J dropped 9; count of bases not matched to a gene: 8. The CDR3 region has the DNA TGCAGCGTTGAACTTTTGGGGCGGGGGGCCCAGTACTTC. Its translation: CSVELLGRGAQYF.

This clonotype occurred a few times. The rearrangement links TRBV27 to TRBJ2-7, with D perhaps TRBD1 or TRBD2 (5 bases each). V lost 5 bases and J 9 bases, leaving 23 bases between the germline ends. This CDR3 comprises 15 residues. CDR1 is MNHEY and CDR2 is SMNVEV in the germline V gene (reference sequence). CDR3 sequence reads: CASSPRARADEGQYF. The CDR3 DNA reads as TGTGCCAGCAGTCCCAGGGCCCGAGCAGACGAGGGGCAGTACTTC.

This clonotype was seen at least ten times. The chain combines TRBV7-2 with TRBJ1-5; TRBD1 is a possible D gene (5 bases). V was trimmed by 1 base and J by 6 bases, leaving 13 bases between them. Per the germline V gene, CDR1 is SGHTA and CDR2 is FQGNSA. The CDR3 covers 15 residues. The DNA for the CDR3 is TGTGCCAGCAGCTTAGTTGCAGGGTCAGGTCAGCCCCAGCATTTT. It translates to CASSLVAGSGQPQHF.

The chain joins TRBV5-1 to TRBJ2-3, with D hard to call. The V end was cut by 6 bases, the J end by 0 bases, with 17 bases between. Germline V gene data show CDR1 as SGHRS and CDR2 as YFSETQ. The CDR3 spans 16 residues. CDR3 sequence reads: CASTARSQPSTDTQYF. The DNA for the CDR3 is TGCGCCAGCACCGCTAGATCACAGCCTAGCACAGATACGCAGTATTTT.

This clonotype was observed a handful of times. The CDR3 protein is CASSLSPGGTEAFF. In DNA form, the CDR3 reads TGTGCCAGCAGTTTATCCCCAGGGGGTACTGAAGCTTTCTTT. The gene calls are TRBV27 and TRBJ1-1, with 7 bases that match TRBD1. The J segment lost 5 bases and the V segment lost 0 bases, leaving 3 bases of the junction unmatched. Germline CDR1 MNHEY, CDR2 SMNVEV (reference sequence). The CDR3 loop spans 14 amino acids.

The J gene is TRBJ1-5, the V gene TRBV20-1; no firm D call. This CDR3 is 11 amino acids long. Germline lookup yields CDR1 DFQATT and CDR2 SNEGSKA (reference sequence). The V and J ends lost 3 bases and 9 bases respectively, with 9 bases between them. In DNA, the CDR3 is TGCAGTGCTAGCGACCGGGGGCCCCAGCATTTT. Protein product: CSASDRGPQHF.

This clonotype was seen a few times. The chain couples TRBV7-3 to TRBJ1-3, with a weak D call TRBD1 (6 bases). Germline CDR1 SGHTA, CDR2 FQGTGA. The V and J ends lost 5 bases and 1 base respectively, with 9 bases between them. The CDR3 has 14 residues. The CDR3: CASSPQGSGNTIYF. The CDR3 region has the DNA TGTGCCAGCAGCCCCCAGGGGTCTGGAAACACCATATATTTT.

This clonotype turned up a few times. The V gene is TRBV7-9, the J gene TRBJ2-3, with 12 bases matching TRBD1. Unmatched junction bases numbered 4, after V lost 2 bases and J lost 4 bases. The CDR3 runs to 16 residues. Germline values: CDR1 SEHNR, CDR2 FQNEAQ (reference sequence). The CDR3 DNA is TGTGCCAGCAGCTTAAGGGGACAGGGGGCTCCAGATACGCAGTATTTT. This encodes CASSLRGQGAPDTQYF. Full variable domain (outside the CDR3, taken from reference TRBV7-9 and TRBJ2-3): DTGVSQNPRHKITKRGQNVTFRCDPISEHNRLYWYRQTLGQGPEFLTYFQNEAQLEKSRLLSDRFSAERPKGSFSTLEIQRTEQGDSAMYLCASSLRGQGAPDTQYFGPGTRLTVL.

There are many counts of this clonotype. This chain uses TRBV12-3 or TRBV12-4 with TRBJ1-5, with TRBD1 identical over 10 bases. Trimming took 9 bases from V and 6 from J; bases not matched to a gene: 5. This CDR3 region has 13 residues. The CDR3 sequence is CASGTGAAQPQHF. CDR3 in DNA: TGTGCCAGTGGGACAGGGGCGGCTCAGCCCCAGCATTTT.